This entry lists 13 T cell receptor beta chains sequenced from one sample in a study of cytomegalovirus exposure and HLA in healthy donors. Primers: 60 Vbeta forward and 13 Jbeta reverse. Produced via immunoSEQ multiplex PCR; TCRdb's table is partial and in-frame only. The sample has approximately 130,000 clones; 72% are singletons. Input material: PBMCs. The receptors here all came from a man between 45 and 60 years old in good health and CMV-seropositive.

The chain has TRBV5-1 and TRBJ2-5, with TRBD2 matching over 8 bases. The CDR3 contains 15 residues. Germline V CDR1 and CDR2: SGHRS, YFSETQ. V trimming: 4 bases; J trimming: 5 bases; junction bases outside the gene matches: 10. Written as DNA, the CDR3 is TGCGCCAGCAGCAAGACGGGGGGGCGGTCGGAGACCCAGTACTTC. As protein: CASSKTGGRSETQYF.

J is TRBJ1-2 and V is TRBV19; no firm D call. Germline CDR1 is LNHDA and CDR2 is SQIVND (reference sequence). Trimming left V 1 base short and J 7 bases short, with 16 bases between. This CDR3 has 15 residues. The CDR3 DNA reads TGTGCCAGTAGTATAGCGCTTGGAGGCGCGGCTGGCTACACCTTC. This codes for CASSIALGGAAGYTF. The full variable domain, its missing parts supplied by reference TRBV19 and TRBJ1-2, is DGGITQSPKYLFRKEGQNVTLSCEQNLNHDAMYWYRQDPGQGLRLIYYSQIVNDFQKGDIAEGYSVSREKKESFPLTVTSAQKNPTAFYLCASSIALGGAAGYTFGSGTRLTVV.

A single count supports this clone. An end of the junction does not agree with germline; a read error may underlie this. The genes are TRBV29-1 and TRBJ2-3; a weak D match, TRBD2 (6 bases). In germline, CDR1 is SQVTM, CDR2 ANQGSEA. The CDR3 contains 12 residues. CDR3 loop: CSFEGGDDTQYF. The CDR3 DNA reads as TGCAGCTTTGAGGGAGGAGACGATACGCAGTATTTT.

This clone has a handful of counts. The rearrangement joins TRBV11-3 to TRBJ2-5, with 10 bases aligning to TRBD2. The CDR3 length is 16 residues. Germline CDR1 reads SGHNT; CDR2 reads YENEEA. After removal of 1 base from V and 5 bases from J, the junction contained 7 bases not matched to a gene. The CDR3 region is CASSLGTSGRWETQYF. The CDR3 DNA follows: TGTGCCAGCAGCTTAGGGACTAGCGGAAGGTGGGAGACCCAGTACTTC.

The chain recombines TRBV10-2 with TRBJ1-1; 7 bases align to TRBD1. V lost 10 bases to trimming and J lost 7 bases; unmatched junction nucleotides: 18. There are 15 residues in the CDR3. In germline, CDR1 is WSHSY, CDR2 SAAADI. The CDR3 nucleotides are TGCGCCACCCAACGGGACAGCAAATCTGGGGGTGAAGCTTTCTTT. Amino acids: CATQRDSKSGGEAFF.

This clone was counted only a few times. The chain uses TRBV4-1 and TRBJ2-3; 10 positions agree with TRBD1. The CDR3 length is 15 residues. Per germline, CDR1 MGHRA and CDR2 YSYEKL. Unmatched junction bases numbered 2, after V lost 2 bases and J lost 3 bases. The CDR3 is CASSQRQGATDTQYF. CDR3 sequence (DNA): TGCGCCAGCAGCCAAAGACAGGGGGCAACAGATACGCAGTATTTT.

The CDR3, as DNA: TGTGCCAGCAGCCTTCTACAGGGCGGCGGCACTGAAGCTTTCTTT. The encoded protein is CASSLLQGGGTEAFF. V is TRBV5-4 and J is TRBJ1-1, with D maybe TRBD1 (6 bases). The CDR3 is 15 residues long. V was trimmed by 4 bases and J by 4 bases, leaving 17 bases between them. CDR1 and CDR2 from the germline V gene are SGHNT and YYREEE (reference sequence).

Turning to this clone: Other DNA sequences in this specimen translate into the identical CDR3. The V gene is TRBV4-3, the J gene TRBJ1-1, with no clear D. Trimming took off 0 bases at V and 0 bases at J, with 8 bases between the two ends. This CDR3 is 15 amino acids long. Germline CDR1 reads LGHNA; CDR2 reads YSLEER. CDR3 residues: CASSQEPVMNTEAFF. For the CDR3, the DNA is TGCGCCAGCAGCCAAGAACCAGTCATGAACACTGAAGCTTTCTTT.

The chain recombines TRBV29-1 with TRBJ2-6, with D possibly being TRBD1 (6 bases). V dropped 6 bases and J dropped 0 bases, with 15 bases sitting between them. The length of the CDR3 is 16 residues. Germline CDR1 SQVTM, CDR2 ANQGSEA. The CDR3 sequence is CSVRDTSYSGANVLTF. As DNA, the CDR3 is TGCAGCGTCCGGGACACATCGTACTCTGGGGCCAACGTCCTGACTTTC.

This rearrangement joins TRBV10-2 to TRBJ1-5, with 7 bases matching TRBD1. V trimming: 0 bases; J trimming: 6 bases; junction bases outside the gene matches: 2. The CDR3 spans 14 residues. Germline loops: CDR1 WSHSY, CDR2 SAAADI. In DNA, the CDR3 is TGCGCCAGCAGTGAGTCAGGGGGCGGTCAGCCCCAGCATTTT. Its protein is CASSESGGGQPQHF.

The genes are TRBV18 and TRBJ1-1; D is possibly TRBD1 (5 bases). Germline lookup yields CDR1 KGHSH and CDR2 LQKENI. The length of the CDR3 is 14 residues. The V end lost 3 bases, the J end lost 4 bases, and 12 bases lay between the germline ends. The chain's CDR3 is CASSPSQGATEAFF. The CDR3 region has the DNA TGTGCCAGCTCACCGTCTCAGGGCGCCACTGAAGCTTTCTTT.

This rearrangement joins TRBV29-1 to TRBJ2-1; the D gene is possibly TRBD2 (5 bases). Deletions cut 4 bases from V and 9 bases from J, with 22 bases between. Germline V gene lookup returns CDR1 SQVTM and CDR2 ANQGSEA. The CDR3 has 15 amino acids. This CDR3 is CSVARPRTQKREQFF. The CDR3 DNA reads as TGCAGCGTTGCGAGACCGCGGACTCAAAAGCGTGAGCAGTTCTTC.

The V gene is TRBV5-5, the J gene TRBJ1-2; possible D gene TRBD1, 6 bases. The CDR3 has 14 residues. Deletions cut 4 bases from V and 4 bases from J, with 14 bases between. Germline CDR1 is SGHKS and CDR2 is YYEKEE (reference sequence). Here the CDR3 DNA reads TGTGCCAGCAGCGGGGGACAAGCACTCTATGGCTACACCTTC. As protein: CASSGGQALYGYTF.